One sample yielded the 19 T cell receptor beta chains listed below, sequenced in a study of early T cells in non-severe SARS-CoV-2 infection. TCRdb recomputed calls from the 5' RACE reads with MiXCR, one row per CDR3 protein. The table records around 31,000 distinct CDR3 sequences, less than 10% of them present only once. Sequencing was performed on whole blood. The receptors come from an adult who was a healthcare worker with PCR-confirmed SARS-CoV-2 infection or an uninfected control (not recorded which).

This clonotype was seen many times. V and J are TRBV7-6 and TRBJ2-1, with D possibly called TRBD1 or TRBD2 (6 bases each). V was cut by 5 bases and J by 8 bases, with 13 bases left in between. CDR1 and CDR2 (germline): SGHVS, FNYEAQ. The CDR3 is 13 residues long. CDR3 nucleotide sequence: TGTGCCAGCAGCGGTTACGGGGGCTATGAGCAGTTCTTC. Translating it yields CASSGYGGYEQFF.

The V call is TRBV20-1, the J call TRBJ2-3, with D hard to call. The CDR3 extends over 13 amino acids. V was trimmed by 0 bases and J by 2 bases, leaving 6 bases between them. Germline CDR1 is DFQATT and CDR2 is SNEGSKA (reference sequence). CDR3 sequence: CSARDLPTDTQYF. The DNA of the CDR3 is TGCAGTGCTAGAGATCTGCCCACAGATACGCAGTATTTT.

This clonotype showed up just a few times. The V call is TRBV9, the J call TRBJ2-1; D is possibly TRBD1 (5 bases). CDR3 length: 15 amino acids. Trimming took 1 base from V and 0 from J, leaving 8 bases between them. Germline values: CDR1 SGDLS, CDR2 YYNGEE. CDR3 nucleotides: TGTGCCAGCAGCGTACAGGGTAGCTCCTACAATGAGCAGTTCTTC. The encoded protein is CASSVQGSSYNEQFF.

This clonotype was counted many times. The V gene is TRBV7-6, the J gene TRBJ2-1; perhaps TRBD1 as D (6 bases). V lost 5 bases and J lost 0, with 14 bases in between. Germline V gene sequence: CDR1 SGHVS, CDR2 FNYEAQ. This CDR3 has 16 residues. The CDR3 loop reads CASSPRRGISYNEQFF. CDR3 nucleotide sequence: TGTGCCAGCAGCCCCAGAAGGGGGATCTCCTACAATGAGCAGTTCTTC.

The chain uses TRBV7-8 and TRBJ2-5; the match to TRBD1 covers 7 bases. The length of the CDR3 is 12 residues. Germline assignment: CDR1 SGHVS and CDR2 FQNEAQ. J was trimmed by 12 bases and V by 5 bases; bases with no gene match: 9. The CDR3: CASSRTTGTEYF. DNA of the CDR3: TGTGCCAGCAGCCGTACCACCGGGACAGAGTACTTC. Together with reference TRBV7-8 and TRBJ2-5, the CDR3 gives the full variable domain: GAGVSQSPRYKVAKRGQDVALRCDPISGHVSLFWYQQALGQGPEFLTYFQNEAQLDKSGLPSDRFFAERPEGSVSTLKIQRTQQEDSAVYLCASSRTTGTEYFGPGTRLLVL.

This clonotype was counted a few times. The chain recombines TRBV5-6 with TRBJ2-3; D is undetermined. Germline V gives CDR1 SGHDT, CDR2 YYEEEE. The CDR3 covers 11 residues. V lost 4 bases, J lost 8 bases, and 8 bases lay in between. The chain's CDR3 is CASSLDPTQYF. DNA for the CDR3: TGTGCCAGCAGCCTGGACCCTACGCAGTATTTT.

In this sample, this clonotype turned up many times. The chain recombines TRBV7-2 with TRBJ2-2; D ambiguous. Looked up from germline, CDR1 is SGHTA and CDR2 is FQGNSA. The CDR3 has 18 amino acids. V was shortened by 0 bases and J by 0 bases, with 14 bases between the two germline ends. DNA of the CDR3: TGTGCCAGCAGCTTAGCCCCGGGCCCCTACGCGAACACCGGGGAGCTGTTTTTT. Amino acids: CASSLAPGPYANTGELFF. The full variable domain, in which reference TRBV7-2 and TRBJ2-2 provide the parts outside the CDR3, is GAGVSQSPSNKVTEKGKDVELRCDPISGHTALYWYRQSLGQGLEFLIYFQGNSAPDKSGLPSDRFSAERTGGSVSTLTIQRTQQEDSAVYLCASSLAPGPYANTGELFFGEGSRLTVL.

The chain recombines TRBV3-1 with TRBJ1-2; TRBD1 matches at 10 bases. Looked up from germline, CDR1 is LGHDT and CDR2 is YNNKEL (reference sequence). The junction had 6 bases not matched to a gene; V was cut back by 5 bases and J by 6 bases. The CDR3 has 14 residues. The CDR3 DNA reads TGTGCCAGCAGCGTGAGGACAGGGGGGCATGGCTACACCTTC. As protein: CASSVRTGGHGYTF. The entire variable domain, with the rest obtained from reference TRBV3-1 and TRBJ1-2, is as follows: DTAVSQTPKYLVTQMGNDKSIKCEQNLGHDTMYWYKQDSKKFLKIMFSYNNKELIINETVPNRFSPKSPDKAHLNLHINSLELGDSAVYFCASSVRTGGHGYTFGSGTRLTVV.

The gene calls are TRBV7-2 and TRBJ2-4; no clear D. V lost 5 bases and J lost 1, with 9 bases in between. Germline V CDR1 and CDR2: SGHTA, FQGNSA. The CDR3 length is 14 residues. CDR3 amino acids: CASSPEMAKNIQYF. CDR3 DNA sequence: TGTGCCAGCAGCCCTGAGATGGCCAAAAACATTCAGTACTTC.

The table lists this clonotype with a count of one. This chain joins TRBV9 and TRBJ2-2, with D possibly matching TRBD2 (5 bases). V lost 4 bases to trimming and J lost 2 bases, with 12 bases between them. The germline CDR1 and CDR2 sequences are SGDLS and YYNGEE. The CDR3 spans 15 residues. Here the CDR3 DNA reads TGTGCCAGCAGCACGCCGGGGTACAACACCGGGGAGCTGTTTTTT. Its protein is CASSTPGYNTGELFF.

V usage is TRBV28 and J usage is TRBJ1-1; TRBD1 is a possible D gene (6 bases). This CDR3 has 13 residues. V shed 6 bases and J shed 1 base, with 9 bases lying between them. Germline-derived CDR1 and CDR2 are MDHEN and SYDVKM. The CDR3 reads CASRLDRNTEAFF. For the CDR3, the DNA is TGTGCCAGCAGATTGGACAGGAACACTGAAGCTTTCTTT.

This CDR3 reads CASSLAVEGFNEQFF. As DNA, the CDR3 is TGTGCCAGCAGCTTGGCCGTCGAGGGGTTCAATGAGCAGTTCTTC. The chain combines TRBV5-6 with TRBJ2-1; D assignment may be TRBD1 or TRBD2 (5 bases each). CDR3 length: 15 amino acids. Germline CDR1 and CDR2: SGHDT and YYEEEE. Deletions cut 0 bases from V and 6 bases from J, with 13 bases between.

The sample holds a few counts of this clonotype. V usage is TRBV18 and J usage is TRBJ1-4, with no clear D. V was trimmed by 3 bases and J by 7 bases, leaving 12 bases between them. CDR3 size: 14 residues. Germline V gives CDR1 KGHSH, CDR2 LQKENI. The CDR3 spells CASSPPTRSEKLFF. The CDR3 DNA reads as TGTGCCAGCTCACCCCCGACGCGTAGTGAAAAACTGTTTTTT.

The chain combines TRBV27 with TRBJ2-7; D remains unclear. The V and J ends lost 3 bases and 2 bases respectively, with 8 bases between them. The CDR3 loop spans 13 amino acids. Germline values: CDR1 MNHEY, CDR2 SMNVEV (reference sequence). CDR3 coding DNA: TGTGCCAGCAGTTTCGGACCGACCTACGAGCAGTACTTC. Translation gives CASSFGPTYEQYF.

This clonotype was recorded at least ten times. V is TRBV6-2 or TRBV6-3 and J is TRBJ1-1; D gene ambiguous. The CDR3 totals 13 residues. The germline gives CDR1 MNHEY, CDR2 SVGEGT. The V end lost 5 bases, the J end lost 5 bases, and 12 bases lay between the germline ends. The CDR3 DNA sequence: TGTGCCAGCAGTGGATTACGATGGACTGAAGCTTTCTTT. This codes for CASSGLRWTEAFF.

The V and J genes are TRBV6-5 and TRBJ2-7, with D perhaps TRBD1 or TRBD2 (5 bases each). Trimming stripped 0 bases from V and 4 bases from J, with 16 bases between. Germline V gene lookup returns CDR1 MNHEY and CDR2 SVGAGI. The CDR3 consists of 16 residues. Here the CDR3 reads CASSYSYLGREYEQYF. CDR3 bases: TGTGCCAGCAGTTACTCTTATCTTGGCAGGGAGTACGAGCAGTACTTC.

This clonotype was observed many times. The chain is built from TRBV5-1 and TRBJ2-2, with unresolved D. The V end was cut by 0 bases, the J end by 1 base, with 10 bases between. This CDR3 comprises 16 residues. CDR1 is SGHRS and CDR2 is YFSETQ in the germline V gene. As DNA, the CDR3 is TGCGCCAGCAGCTTGGATGGCCGAAGGAACACCGGGGAGCTGTTTTTT. It translates to CASSLDGRRNTGELFF.

This clonotype was picked up a small number of times. The chain carries TRBV6-1 and TRBJ2-5; 7 bases match TRBD1. The CDR3 runs 13 residues. V lost 7 bases, J lost 2 bases, and 4 bases stayed unmatched. In germline, CDR1 is MNHNS, CDR2 SASEGT. The CDR3 nucleotides read TGTGCCAGCATGGGGACAGAACAAGAGACCCAGTACTTC. Protein: CASMGTEQETQYF.

The V call is TRBV7-8, the J call TRBJ2-4; maybe TRBD2 (5 bases). CDR3 length: 15 residues. CDR1 and CDR2 from the germline V gene are SGHVS and FQNEAQ. V shed 2 bases and J shed 8 bases, with 16 bases lying between them. The CDR3 is CASSLWSGGGDIQYF. The CDR3 DNA reads as TGTGCCAGCAGCTTATGGTCCGGTGGAGGTGACATTCAGTACTTC.